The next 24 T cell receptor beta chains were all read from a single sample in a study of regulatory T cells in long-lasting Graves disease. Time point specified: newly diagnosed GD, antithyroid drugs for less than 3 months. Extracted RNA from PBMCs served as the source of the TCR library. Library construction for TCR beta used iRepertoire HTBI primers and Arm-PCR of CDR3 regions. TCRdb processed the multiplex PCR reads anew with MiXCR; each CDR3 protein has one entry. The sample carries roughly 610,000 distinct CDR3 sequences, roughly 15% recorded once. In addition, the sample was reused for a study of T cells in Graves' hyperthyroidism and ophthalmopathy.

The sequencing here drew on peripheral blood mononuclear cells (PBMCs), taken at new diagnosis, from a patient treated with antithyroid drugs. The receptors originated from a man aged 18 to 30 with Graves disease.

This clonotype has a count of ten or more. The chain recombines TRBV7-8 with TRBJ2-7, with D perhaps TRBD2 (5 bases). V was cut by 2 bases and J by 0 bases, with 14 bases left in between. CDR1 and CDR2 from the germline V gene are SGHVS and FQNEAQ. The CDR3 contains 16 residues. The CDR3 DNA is TGTGCCAGCAGCTTAAACCAGCGGCGAAGCTCCTACGAGCAGTACTTC. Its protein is CASSLNQRRSSYEQYF.

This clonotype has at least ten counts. CDR3 protein: CASNPTGLPTYEQYF. In DNA form, the CDR3 reads TGTGCCAGCAACCCGACAGGGCTGCCCACCTACGAGCAGTACTTC. This chain uses TRBV27 with TRBJ2-7, with 7 bases identical to TRBD1. Germline assignment: CDR1 MNHEY and CDR2 SMNVEV (reference sequence). V shed 7 bases and J 2 bases; nucleotides not matched to a gene: 11. CDR3 length: 15 residues.

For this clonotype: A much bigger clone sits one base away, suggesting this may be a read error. The CDR3 sequence is CSVGDAGTSTDTQYF. For the CDR3, the DNA is TGCAGCGTTGGAGATGCCGGGACTAGCACAGATACGCAGTATTTT. V and J are TRBV29-1 and TRBJ2-3, with D possibly TRBD2 on 6 matching bases. This CDR3 is built from 15 residues. V dropped 4 bases and J dropped 0 bases, with 14 bases sitting between them. CDR1 and CDR2 from the germline V gene are SQVTM and ANQGSEA.

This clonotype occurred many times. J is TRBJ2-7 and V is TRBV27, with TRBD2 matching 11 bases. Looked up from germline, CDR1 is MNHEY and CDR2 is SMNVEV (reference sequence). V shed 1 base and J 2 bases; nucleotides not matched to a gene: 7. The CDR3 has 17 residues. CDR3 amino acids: CASSLLASGRSPYEQYF. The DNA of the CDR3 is TGTGCCAGCAGTTTATTGGCTAGCGGGAGGAGCCCCTACGAGCAGTACTTC.

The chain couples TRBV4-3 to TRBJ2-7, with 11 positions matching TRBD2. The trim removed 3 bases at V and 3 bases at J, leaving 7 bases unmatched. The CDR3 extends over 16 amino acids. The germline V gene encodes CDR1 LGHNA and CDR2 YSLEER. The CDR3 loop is CASSQHPGTSGYEQYF. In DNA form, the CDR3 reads TGCGCCAGCAGCCAGCACCCCGGGACTAGCGGCTACGAGCAGTACTTC.

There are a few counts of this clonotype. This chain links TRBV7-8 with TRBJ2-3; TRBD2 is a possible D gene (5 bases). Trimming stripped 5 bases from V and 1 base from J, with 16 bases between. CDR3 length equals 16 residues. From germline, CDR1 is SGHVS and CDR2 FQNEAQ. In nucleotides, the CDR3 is TGTGCCAGCAGCCCCCGGAGGAGCTATGGCACAGATACGCAGTATTTT. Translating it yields CASSPRRSYGTDTQYF. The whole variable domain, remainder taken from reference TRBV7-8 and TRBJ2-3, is GAGVSQSPRYKVAKRGQDVALRCDPISGHVSLFWYQQALGQGPEFLTYFQNEAQLDKSGLPSDRFFAERPEGSVSTLKIQRTQQEDSAVYLCASSPRRSYGTDTQYFGPGTRLTVL.

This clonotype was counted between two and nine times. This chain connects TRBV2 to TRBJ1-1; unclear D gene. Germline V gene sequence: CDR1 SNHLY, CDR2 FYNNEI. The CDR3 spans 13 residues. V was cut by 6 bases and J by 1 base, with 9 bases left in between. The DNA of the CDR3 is TGTGCCAGCAGGATAGAGGGGAACACTGAAGCTTTCTTT. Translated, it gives CASRIEGNTEAFF.

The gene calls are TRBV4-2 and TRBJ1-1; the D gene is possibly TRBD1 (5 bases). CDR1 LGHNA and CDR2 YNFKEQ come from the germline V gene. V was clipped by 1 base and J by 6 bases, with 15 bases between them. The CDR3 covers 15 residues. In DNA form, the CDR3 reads TGTGCCAGCAGCCAAGTTAAGGGGCTAAGACCTGAAGCTTTCTTT. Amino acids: CASSQVKGLRPEAFF.

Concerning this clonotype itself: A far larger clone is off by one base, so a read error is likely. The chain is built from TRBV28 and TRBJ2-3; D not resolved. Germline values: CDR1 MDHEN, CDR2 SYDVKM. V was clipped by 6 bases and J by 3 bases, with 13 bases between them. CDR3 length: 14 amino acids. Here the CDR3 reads CASSPPWGTDTQYF. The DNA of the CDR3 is TGTGCCAGCAGCCCCCCCTGGGGTACAGATACGCAGTATTTT. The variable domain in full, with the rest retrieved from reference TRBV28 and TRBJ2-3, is DVKVTQSSRYLVKRTGEKVFLECVQDMDHENMFWYRQDPGLGLRLIYFSYDVKMKEKGDIPEGYSVSREKKERFSLILESASTNQTSMYLCASSPPWGTDTQYFGPGTRLTVL.

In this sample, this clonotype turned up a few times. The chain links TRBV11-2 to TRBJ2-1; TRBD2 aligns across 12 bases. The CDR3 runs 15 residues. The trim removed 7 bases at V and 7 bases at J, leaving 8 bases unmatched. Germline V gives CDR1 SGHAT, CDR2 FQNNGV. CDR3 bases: TGTGCCAGCACCCGGACTAGCGGGATAGGAAATGAGCAGTTCTTC. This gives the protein CASTRTSGIGNEQFF.

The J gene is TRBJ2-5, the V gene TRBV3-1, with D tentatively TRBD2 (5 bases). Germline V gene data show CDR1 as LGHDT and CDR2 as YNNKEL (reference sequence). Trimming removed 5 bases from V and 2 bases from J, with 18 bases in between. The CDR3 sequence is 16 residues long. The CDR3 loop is CASSVRGLHLQETQYF. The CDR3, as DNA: TGTGCCAGCAGCGTTCGAGGGTTACACCTACAAGAGACCCAGTACTTC.

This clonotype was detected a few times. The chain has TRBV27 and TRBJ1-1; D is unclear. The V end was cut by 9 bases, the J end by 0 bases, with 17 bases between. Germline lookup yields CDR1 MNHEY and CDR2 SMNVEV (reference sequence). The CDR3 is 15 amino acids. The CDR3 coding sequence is TGTGCCAGTTCAGAGGACTTAAGCTTGAACACTGAAGCTTTCTTT. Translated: CASSEDLSLNTEAFF.

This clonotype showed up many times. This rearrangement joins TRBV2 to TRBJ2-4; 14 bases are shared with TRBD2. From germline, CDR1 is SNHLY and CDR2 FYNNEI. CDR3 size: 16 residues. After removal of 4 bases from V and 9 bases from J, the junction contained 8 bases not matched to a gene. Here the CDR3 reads CASSGETSGRGGIQYF. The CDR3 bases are TGTGCCAGCAGTGGAGAGACTAGCGGGAGGGGGGGCATTCAGTACTTC.

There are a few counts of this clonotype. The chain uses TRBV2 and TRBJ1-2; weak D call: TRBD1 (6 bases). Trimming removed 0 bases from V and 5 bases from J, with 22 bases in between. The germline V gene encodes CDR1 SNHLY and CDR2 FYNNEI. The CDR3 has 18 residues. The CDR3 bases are TGTGCCAGCAGTGAAGCATCGGCGGGGGCTGGGGGACCGTATGGCTACACCTTC. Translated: CASSEASAGAGGPYGYTF.

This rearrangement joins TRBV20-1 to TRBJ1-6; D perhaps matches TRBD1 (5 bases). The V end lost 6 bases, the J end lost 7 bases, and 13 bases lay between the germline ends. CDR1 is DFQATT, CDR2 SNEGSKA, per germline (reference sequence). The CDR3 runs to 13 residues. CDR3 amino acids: CSAYRQGNSPLHF. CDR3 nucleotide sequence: TGCAGTGCGTATCGGCAGGGAAATTCACCCCTCCACTTT.

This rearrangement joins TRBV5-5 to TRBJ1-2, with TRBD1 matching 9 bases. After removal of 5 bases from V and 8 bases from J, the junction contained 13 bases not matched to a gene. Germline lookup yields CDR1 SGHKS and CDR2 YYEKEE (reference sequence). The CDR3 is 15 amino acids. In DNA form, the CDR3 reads TGTGCCAGCAGTTCCGGGACAGGGCTTACTTCGGGCTACACCTTC. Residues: CASSSGTGLTSGYTF.

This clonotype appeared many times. CDR3 bases: TGCAGTGCTAGAGGGGAGGCGGGGGGAAATGAGCAGTTCTTC. Protein sequence: CSARGEAGGNEQFF. The rearrangement links TRBV20-1 to TRBJ2-1; 8 bases match TRBD2. The CDR3 totals 14 residues. Germline loops: CDR1 DFQATT, CDR2 SNEGSKA (reference sequence). J was trimmed by 7 bases and V by 1 base; bases with no gene match: 6.

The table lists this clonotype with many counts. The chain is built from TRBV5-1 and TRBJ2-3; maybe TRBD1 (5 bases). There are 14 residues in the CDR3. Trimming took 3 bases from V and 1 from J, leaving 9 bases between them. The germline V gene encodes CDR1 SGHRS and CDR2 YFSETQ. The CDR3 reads CASSSTTGTDTQYF. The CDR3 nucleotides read TGCGCCAGCAGCTCTACGACAGGCACAGATACGCAGTATTTT. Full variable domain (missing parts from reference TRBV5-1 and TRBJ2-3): KAGVTQTPRYLIKTRGQQVTLSCSPISGHRSVSWYQQTPGQGLQFLFEYFSETQRNKGNFPGRFSGRQFSNSRSEMNVSTLELGDSALYLCASSSTTGTDTQYFGPGTRLTVL.

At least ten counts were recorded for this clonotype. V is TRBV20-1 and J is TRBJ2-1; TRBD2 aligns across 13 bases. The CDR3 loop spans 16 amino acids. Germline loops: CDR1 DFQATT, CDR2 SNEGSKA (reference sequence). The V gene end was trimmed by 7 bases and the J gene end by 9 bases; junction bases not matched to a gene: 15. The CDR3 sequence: CSVVMTSGGPYGEQFF. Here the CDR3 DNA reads TGCAGTGTTGTTATGACTAGCGGGGGGCCTTATGGTGAGCAGTTCTTC.

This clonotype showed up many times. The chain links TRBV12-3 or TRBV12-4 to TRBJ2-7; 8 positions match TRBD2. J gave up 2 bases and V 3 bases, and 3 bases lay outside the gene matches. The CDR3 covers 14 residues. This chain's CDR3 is CASSFGGATYEQYF. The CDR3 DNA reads TGTGCCAGCAGTTTCGGGGGGGCAACCTACGAGCAGTACTTC.

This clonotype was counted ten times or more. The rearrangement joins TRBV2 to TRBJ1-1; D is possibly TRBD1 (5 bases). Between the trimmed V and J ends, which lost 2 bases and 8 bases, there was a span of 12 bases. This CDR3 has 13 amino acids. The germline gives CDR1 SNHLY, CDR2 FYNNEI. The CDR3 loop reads CASSEQGLEEAFF. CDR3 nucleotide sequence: TGTGCCAGCAGTGAACAGGGATTGGAAGAAGCTTTCTTT.

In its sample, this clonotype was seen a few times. CDR3 residues: CSATPLAGIAWQFF. The CDR3 DNA reads as TGCAGTGCCACACCCCTAGCGGGAATAGCTTGGCAGTTCTTC. V and J are TRBV20-1 and TRBJ2-1; TRBD2 agrees at 9 bases. J gave up 12 bases and V 6 bases, and 15 bases lay outside the gene matches. The germline gives CDR1 DFQATT, CDR2 SNEGSKA (reference sequence). The CDR3 contains 14 residues.

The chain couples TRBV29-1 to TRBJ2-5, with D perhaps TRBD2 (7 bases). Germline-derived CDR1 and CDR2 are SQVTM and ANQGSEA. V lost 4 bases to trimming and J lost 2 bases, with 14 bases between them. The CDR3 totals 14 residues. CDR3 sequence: CSVGRGGVQETQYF. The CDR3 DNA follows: TGCAGCGTTGGGAGAGGGGGGGTACAAGAGACCCAGTACTTC.

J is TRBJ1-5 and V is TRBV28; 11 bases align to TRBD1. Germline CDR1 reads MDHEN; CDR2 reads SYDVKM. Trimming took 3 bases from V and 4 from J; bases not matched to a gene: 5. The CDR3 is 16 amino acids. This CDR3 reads CASSFHRDRGNQPQHF. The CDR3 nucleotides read TGTGCCAGCAGTTTTCACCGGGACAGGGGGAATCAGCCCCAGCATTTT.